Here is one TCR beta chain with its context. This record comes from a study of T cell changes during pregnancy in multiple sclerosis. Libraries were prepared by immunoSEQ multiplex PCR; TCRdb keeps only in-frame clonotypes and omits some of them. This table has about 59,000 clones, around 92% appearing once. Looked up from germline, CDR1 is MNHNY and CDR2 is SVGAGI (reference sequence). This CDR3 contains 15 residues. V lost 2 bases, J lost 4 bases, and 4 bases stayed unmatched. The sample in question was peripheral blood, obtained in the first trimester of pregnancy. The receptor's source is a female donor with multiple sclerosis, enrolled in a pregnancy study. The rearrangement joins TRBV6-6 to TRBJ1-5; 8 bases are a match to TRBD1. CDR3 sequence (DNA): TGTGCCAGCAGTTACCAGGACAGGGATAATCAGCCCCAGCATTTT. This translates into CASSYQDRDNQPQHF.